This TCR beta chain was captured in a study of T cell repertoires in cytomegalovirus infection. Whole-study context: Both a matching HLA type and CMV infection were indicated by public TCR beta signatures.

In TCRdb, the reads were re-called with MiXCR into one record per CDR3 protein. The sample records approximately 600,000 distinct CDR3 sequences, around 40% being singletons. Regarding the study as a whole: In two of eight donors, the top clonotype was HLA-C-restricted CMV-specific. CMV carriers with the relevant HLA were identified by cumulative public TCR beta family frequency.

Germline assignment: CDR1 LGHNA and CDR2 YNFKEQ. The CDR3 covers 13 residues. After removal of 3 bases from V and 8 bases from J, the junction contained 4 bases not matched to a gene. Worth noting for this clonotype: Its antigen remains unknown.

V and J are TRBV4-2 and TRBJ2-1, with TRBD2 matching 7 bases. The origin of this receptor is a human donor in good health (CMV status not recorded). Some clones in this sample may be carry-over from other donors' samples. The starting material was cultured PBMCs, obtained from culture after CMV antigen stimulation. This CDR3 is CASSQVGGDEQFF. The CDR3 DNA follows: TGTGCCAGCAGCCAGGTGGGGGGGGATGAGCAGTTCTTC.